A selection of T cell receptor beta chains follows, all from one sample in a study of identical twins. TCRdb reprocessed the 5' RACE reads via MiXCR and lists one record per CDR3 protein. The sample comprises roughly 1.6 million distinct CDR3 sequences, about 32% of which are singletons, and more than 0.25% rests with the top ten. The sequenced sample was cord blood. All receptors come from a newborn girl in good health. The CDR3 runs from the conserved cysteine through the conserved F or W.

>TRBJ2-5|TRBV5-1
CASSWGREQETQYF
>TRBJ2-2|TRBV5-1
CASSLQGADTGELFF
>TRBJ2-5|TRBV6-5
CASSYPWETQYF
>TRBJ1-1|TRBV4-1
CASSQGAQLNTEAFF
>TRBJ2-4|TRBV20-1
CSARSLGQGNIQYF
>TRBJ2-3|TRBV24-1
CATSEPGQGRDTQYF
>TRBJ1-5|TRBV6-5
CASSYGQGGQPQHF
>TRBJ2-1|TRBV7-8
CASSLSRLAGTNEQFF
>TRBJ1-1|TRBV20-1
CSARSDGNTEAFF
>TRBJ2-7|TRBV20-1
CSAIVGPGGKRTYEQYF
>TRBJ2-5|TRBV9
CASSPGWGENEQYF
>TRBJ2-7|TRBV5-1
CASSLGGLAESYEQYF
>TRBJ2-1|TRBV7-2
CASSLATTLTYNEQFF
>TRBJ2-7|TRBV28
CASSSGRALYEQYF
>TRBJ1-5|TRBV12-3/TRBV12-4
CASREKEGGRQPQHF
>TRBJ2-1|TRBV25-1
CASSESIRGSRNNEQFF
>TRBJ2-3|TRBV5-8
CASSLQGAKECTDTQYF
>TRBJ2-7|TRBV29-1
CSVDGGAYEQYF
>.|TRBV20-1
CSAGRANRGNQPQYF
>TRBJ2-1|TRBV20-1
CSARRTGERDNEQFF
>TRBJ2-1|TRBV7-8
CASSLREGTSGYNEQFF
>TRBJ2-5|TRBV7-2
CASSFSEGQNEQYF
>TRBJ1-5|TRBV6-8
CASSSRRGHNQPQHF
>TRBJ2-1|TRBV19
CASKRGLAGDYEQFF
>TRBJ2-7|TRBV3-1
CASSQASGTQQYF
>TRBJ1-2|TRBV20-1
CSARGPKTGAGYTF
>TRBJ2-1|TRBV20-1
CSARPHKSSYNEQFF
>TRBJ1-1|TRBV5-1
CASSLGTAGGTEAFF
>TRBJ2-3|TRBV10-3
CAISESVLAATDTQYF
>.|TRBV6-1
CASSEEGGYEQYF
>TRBJ2-1|TRBV5-1
CASSLAGGRTSSYNEQFF
>TRBJ2-1|TRBV2
CASSDRVEWTSGRGNEQFF
>TRBJ2-7|TRBV3-1
CASSQVSRGPNEQYF
>TRBJ2-1|TRBV29-1
CSGSGNEQFF
>TRBJ1-2|TRBV7-2
CASSLGWGTTNYGYTF
>TRBJ2-1|TRBV12-3/TRBV12-4
CASSLSEQFF
>TRBJ2-1|TRBV4-1
CASSQAGVVYNEQFF
>TRBJ1-6|TRBV3-1
CASSQVQGPYNSPLHF
>TRBJ2-1|TRBV4-1
CASSQETSGRAWNEQFF
>TRBJ1-3|TRBV29-1
CSVVSSNSGDTIYF
>TRBJ2-2|TRBV12-3/TRBV12-4
CASSLMTGELFF
>TRBJ1-4|TRBV20-1
CSARVPGEKLVF
>TRBJ2-1|TRBV10-3
CAISEAGTILGGQFF
>TRBJ1-2|TRBV11-2
CASSLDTMYGYTF
>TRBJ2-3|TRBV27
CASSFSDRTDTQYF
>TRBJ2-4|TRBV12-3/TRBV12-4
CASSLTSAGSAKNIQYF
>TRBJ2-7|TRBV3-1
CASSQDWLAGGGHEQYF
>TRBJ2-7|TRBV29-1
CSTRDGGSSYEQYF
>TRBJ2-1|TRBV6-5
CASSSWTSANEQFF
>TRBJ1-1|TRBV20-1
CSARKVNTEAFF
>TRBJ1-5|TRBV6-1
CASSENRVTLYSNQPQHF
>TRBJ2-7|TRBV7-2
CASSLSRNPYEQYF
>TRBJ2-7|TRBV21-1
CASTPTSGQGDEQYF
>TRBJ2-3|TRBV20-1
CSASAYGAETDTQYF
>TRBJ2-4|TRBV6-2/TRBV6-3
CASSYSGLAGERAKNIQYF
>TRBJ2-7|TRBV20-1
CSAPSSGGAYEQYF
>TRBJ1-6|TRBV5-1
CASSLDAWGGLSSPLHF
>TRBJ2-7|TRBV12-3/TRBV12-4
CASSLVSNSYEQYF
>TRBJ1-6|TRBV28
CASRKETTAYYNSPLHF